This T cell receptor beta chain was observed in a study of blood T cell repertoires in COVID-19. Germline V gene data show CDR1 as SGHTA and CDR2 as FQGNSA. J was trimmed by 7 bases and V by 5 bases; bases with no gene match: 8. This CDR3 is built from 15 residues. TCRdb's table, derived via immunoSEQ multiplex PCR, lists solely in-frame clones and lacks some. The sample contains 150,000 or so clones, roughly 80% of which appear only once. The sequencing sample was made of peripheral blood. The genes are TRBV7-2 and TRBJ1-5, with 10 bases identical to TRBD1. The sequence came from a woman between 55 and 75 years old with COVID-19, enrolled during active disease. The CDR3 DNA is TGTGCCAGCAGCGTGCCCGGGACAGGGGCCCAGCCCCAGCATTTT. Protein product: CASSVPGTGAQPQHF.